This TCR beta chain came from a study of blood T cells in healthy people across ages. The authors ran a second PCR of roughly 6 to 11 cycles using a sample-barcoded 5' primer and a J-beta primer mix. One entry per CDR3 protein, called by TCRdb with MiXCR from the 5' RACE reads. The sample shows roughly 1 million distinct CDR3 sequences, roughly 24% of them seen only once. On this clonotype itself: One junction end does not reproduce the germline sequence, and a read error may be involved.

The CDR3 sequence is 18 residues long. The V gene's germline CDR1 is LGHDT and CDR2 YNNKEL (reference sequence). These same records also appear under a second study, on T cells of mothers and their children. This second report adds: Related mother and child pairs showed slightly greater overlap (not significant) than unrelated pairs did.

This rearrangement joins TRBV3-1 to TRBJ2-5; TRBD2 matches 9 bases. What was sequenced was blood. The sequence came from a girl aged 2 to 9 in good health. The CDR3 loop reads CASSPSPQTGTSLYEQCF. The CDR3 nucleotides read TGTGCCAGCAGCCCTTCCCCTCAGACCGGGACTAGCCTTTACGAGCAGTGCTTC.